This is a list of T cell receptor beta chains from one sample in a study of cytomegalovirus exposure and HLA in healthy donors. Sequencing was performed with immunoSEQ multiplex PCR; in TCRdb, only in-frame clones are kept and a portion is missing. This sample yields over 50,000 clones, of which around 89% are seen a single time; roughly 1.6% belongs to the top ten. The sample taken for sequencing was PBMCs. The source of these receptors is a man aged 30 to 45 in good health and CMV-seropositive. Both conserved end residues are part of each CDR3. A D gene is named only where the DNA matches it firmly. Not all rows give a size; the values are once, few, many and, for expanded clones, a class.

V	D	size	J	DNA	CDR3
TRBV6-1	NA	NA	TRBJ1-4	TGTGCCAGCACTTTGGTGGCGACGGGAGGCGAAAAACTGTTTTTT	CASTLVATGGEKLFF
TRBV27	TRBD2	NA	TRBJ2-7	TGTGCCAGCAGTTTATCGGGGGAGGGCGTCAACGAGCAGTACTTC	CASSLSGEGVNEQYF
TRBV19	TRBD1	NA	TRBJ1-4	TGTGCCAGTAGTATACAGGGGGCTAATGAAAAACTGTTTTTT	CASSIQGANEKLFF
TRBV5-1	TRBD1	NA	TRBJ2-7	TGCGCCAGCAGCGGAGGACAGGGAAGGGACGAGCAGTACTTC	CASSGGQGRDEQYF
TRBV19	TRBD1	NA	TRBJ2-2	TGTGCCAGTAGGGACAGGGGGTTGAGCACCGGGGAGCTGTTTTTT	CASRDRGLSTGELFF
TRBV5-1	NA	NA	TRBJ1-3	TGCGCCAGCAGCCGGGGGGGGTCAATAGGAAACACCATATATTTT	CASSRGGSIGNTIYF
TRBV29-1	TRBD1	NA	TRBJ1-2	TGCAGCGTTTCGGACAGGGGGCGGTATGGCTACACCTTC	CSVSDRGRYGYTF
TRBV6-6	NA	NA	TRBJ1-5	TGTGCCAGCAGCCCCGCAGGGATAAGCAATCAGCCCCAGCATTTT	CASSPAGISNQPQHF
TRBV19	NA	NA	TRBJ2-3	TGTGCCAGTAGTATCGGGGGTACGGGGGATACGCAGTATTTT	CASSIGGTGDTQYF
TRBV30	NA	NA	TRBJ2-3	TGTGCCTGGCAGACATGGGATACGCAGTATTTT	CAWQTWDTQYF
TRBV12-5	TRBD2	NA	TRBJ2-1	TGTGCTAGTGGTTTGGGGGACTACGCGACTTACAATGAGCAGTTCTTC	CASGLGDYATYNEQFF
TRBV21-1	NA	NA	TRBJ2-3	TGTGCCAGCAGCTTGGGGGCCGCTAGCACAGATACGCAGTATTTT	CASSLGAASTDTQYF
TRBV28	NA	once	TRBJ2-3	TGTGCCAGCAGGGGAGAAGGGCCGGGTCGCACAGATACGCAGTATTTT	CASRGEGPGRTDTQYF
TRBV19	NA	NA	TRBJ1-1	TGTGCCAGTAGTATCCAGGCGGGCATGAACACTGAAGCTTTCTTT	CASSIQAGMNTEAFF
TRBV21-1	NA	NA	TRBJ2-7	TGTGCCAGCAGCGCCCTAGCGGGACCGGGAGAGCAGTACTTC	CASSALAGPGEQYF
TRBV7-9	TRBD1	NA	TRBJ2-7	TGTGCCAGCAGCCTACAGGGACAGCCCGACGACGAGCAGTACTTC	CASSLQGQPDDEQYF
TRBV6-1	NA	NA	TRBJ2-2	TGTGCCAGCAGCCCCAGGGACACCGGGGAGCTGTTTTTT	CASSPRDTGELFF
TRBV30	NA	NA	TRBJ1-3	TGTGCCTGGAGTGTACTAACGGACAGATACTCTGGAAACACCATATATTTT	CAWSVLTDRYSGNTIYF
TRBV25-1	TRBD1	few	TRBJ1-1	TGTGCCAGCGGGGGACAGGGAAGAGGAAACACTGAAGCTTTCTTT	CASGGQGRGNTEAFF
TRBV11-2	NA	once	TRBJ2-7	TGTGCCAGCAGCTTAGTGGTCAGGGACGAGCAGTACTTC	CASSLVVRDEQYF
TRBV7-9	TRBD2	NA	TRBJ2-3	TGTTCCAGCAGCTTATCGGTACTAGCGGGAGATACGCAGTATTTT	CSSSLSVLAGDTQYF
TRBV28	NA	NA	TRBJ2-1	TGTGCCAGCAGTTTATCTCCCGGGACAACGTACAATGAGCAGTTCTTC	CASSLSPGTTYNEQFF
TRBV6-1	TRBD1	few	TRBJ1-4	TGTGCCAGCAGTGAAGGGAGGGGGCGGGATGAAAAACTGTTTTTT	CASSEGRGRDEKLFF
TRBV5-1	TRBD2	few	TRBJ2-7	TGCGCCAGCAGCTTGGCTAGCGGGCTTTCCTACGAGCAGTACTTC	CASSLASGLSYEQYF
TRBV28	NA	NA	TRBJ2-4	TGTGCCAGCAGTTTGGAGCAGAACAAAAACATTCAGTACTTC	CASSLEQNKNIQYF
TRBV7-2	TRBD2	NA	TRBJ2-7	TGTGCCAGCAGCTCCTCTAGCGGGAGGGGTGAGCAGTACTTC	CASSSSSGRGEQYF
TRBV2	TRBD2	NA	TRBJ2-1	TGTGCCAGCAGTAGACTAGCGGGAGGGAACGAGCAGTTCTTC	CASSRLAGGNEQFF
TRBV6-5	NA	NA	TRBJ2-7	TGTGCCAGCAGTAGGGAGGATAGGGACTACGAGCAGTACTTC	CASSREDRDYEQYF
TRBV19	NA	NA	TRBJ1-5	TGTGCCAGTAGTATAGACTCAGGCAGGGATAGCAATCAGCCCCAGCATTTT	CASSIDSGRDSNQPQHF
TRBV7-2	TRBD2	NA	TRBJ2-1	TGTGCCAGCAGCCTACTAGCGGGAGGGCCTAGTGAGCAGTTCTTC	CASSLLAGGPSEQFF
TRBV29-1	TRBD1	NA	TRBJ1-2	TGCAGCGTTGAGACAGGGGGATATGGCTACACCTTC	CSVETGGYGYTF
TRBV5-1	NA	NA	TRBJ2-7	TGCGCCAGCAACGACAGGATTAACTACGAGCAGTACTTC	CASNDRINYEQYF
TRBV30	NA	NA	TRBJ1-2	TGTGCCTGGAGTGCCCCCGCAGGTTTTGGCTACACCTTC	CAWSAPAGFGYTF
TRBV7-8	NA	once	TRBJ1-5	TGTGCCAGCAGGGCGGCTTATAGCAATCAGCCCCAGCATTTT	CASRAAYSNQPQHF
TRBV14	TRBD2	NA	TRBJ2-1	TGTGCCAGCAGCCAGGATAGCAAGCGGGAGGGCCCCCACAATGAGCAGTTCTTC	CASSQDSKREGPHNEQFF
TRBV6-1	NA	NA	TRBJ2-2	TGTGCCAGCAGTGAAGCGGGGCTCCAAAGCACCGGGGAGCTGTTTTTT	CASSEAGLQSTGELFF
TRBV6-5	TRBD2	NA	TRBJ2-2	TGTGCCAGCCGTTTAGCGGGAGGGTCCCCCACCGGGGAGCTGTTTTTT	CASRLAGGSPTGELFF
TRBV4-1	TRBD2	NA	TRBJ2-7	TGCGCCAGCAGCCAAGAGACTAGCGACTACGAGCAGTACTTC	CASSQETSDYEQYF
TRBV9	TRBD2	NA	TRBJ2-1	TGTGCCAGCAGCGACCCCCGACTAGCGGCGGGTGAGCAGTTCTTC	CASSDPRLAAGEQFF
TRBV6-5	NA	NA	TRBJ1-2	TGTGCCAGCAGTAAGGACATCGGGTATGGCTACACCTTC	CASSKDIGYGYTF
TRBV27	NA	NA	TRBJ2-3	TGTGCCACCACACAGGGTACAGATACGCAGTATTTT	CATTQGTDTQYF
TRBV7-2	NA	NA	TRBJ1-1	TGTGCCAGCAGCTTAGATTTATTGGGGGCGGTGGGAGCTTTCTTT	CASSLDLLGAVGAFF
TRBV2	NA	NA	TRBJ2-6	TGTGCCAGCAGTGAGCAGGGATCTGGGGCCAACGTCCTGACTTTC	CASSEQGSGANVLTF
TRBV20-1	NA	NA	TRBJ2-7	TGCAGTGCTAGACCTCTCTACGAGCAGTACTTC	CSARPLYEQYF
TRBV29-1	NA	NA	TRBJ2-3	TGCAGCGTTACCCTAACGGGGATGAATACGCAGTATTTT	CSVTLTGMNTQYF
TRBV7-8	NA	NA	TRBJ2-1	TGTGCCAGCAGGAGCGACAGGGCGGGGTACAATGAGCAGTTCTTC	CASRSDRAGYNEQFF
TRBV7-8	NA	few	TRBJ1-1	TGTGCCAGCAGCTTAGACAGGAACACTGAAGCTTTCTTT	CASSLDRNTEAFF
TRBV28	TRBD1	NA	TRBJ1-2	TGTGCCAGCAGTCACATAAAGGACAGGGGTCAGAATGGCTACACCTTC	CASSHIKDRGQNGYTF
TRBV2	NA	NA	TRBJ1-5	TGTGCCAGCAGTGAAGGCGGACTTAGCAATCAGCCCCAGCATTTT	CASSEGGLSNQPQHF